One sample yielded the 23 T cell receptor beta chains listed below, sequenced in a study of blood T cell repertoires in COVID-19. Data came from immunoSEQ multiplex PCR; TCRdb stores just in-frame clones and leaves some out. The sample records a few hundred thousand clones, 86% being singletons. Sequenced material: peripheral blood. These receptors all stem from a woman between 50 and 59 years old with acute or convalescent COVID-19.

This chain joins TRBV5-1 and TRBJ2-1, with 9 nucleotides matching TRBD2. The germline gives CDR1 SGHRS, CDR2 YFSETQ. CDR3 size: 19 residues. V lost 3 bases, J lost 3 bases, and 16 bases stayed unmatched. The CDR3 coding sequence is TGCGCCAGCAGCTCGACGATAAATTTCGGACTAGCGCTCTACAATGAGCAGTTCTTC. It is translated as CASSSTINFGLALYNEQFF.

This clone appeared once. V gene TRBV30 combines with J gene TRBJ2-2; 10 nucleotides match TRBD1. The CDR3 sequence is 15 residues long. The J segment lost 3 bases and the V segment lost 0 bases, leaving 1 base of the junction unmatched. Looked up from germline, CDR1 is GTSNPN and CDR2 is SVGIG (reference sequence). CDR3 amino acids: CAWSVGQGYTGELFF. The CDR3 coding sequence is TGTGCCTGGAGTGTGGGACAGGGGTACACCGGGGAGCTGTTTTTT.

This clone occurred once. The chain links TRBV4-2 to TRBJ2-5, with a tentative D call TRBD1 (7 bases). The CDR3 has 17 residues. CDR1 is LGHNA and CDR2 is YNFKEQ in the germline V gene. Trimming shortened V by 0 bases and J by 7 bases, and 21 bases separated the two germline ends. CDR3 amino acids: CASSQDSLTGDFGTQYF. The CDR3 coding sequence is TGTGCCAGCAGCCAAGATAGTCTTACAGGGGACTTCGGGACCCAGTACTTC.

The rearrangement uses TRBV6-4 and TRBJ2-3; 11 nucleotides agree with TRBD2. Germline loops: CDR1 MRHNA, CDR2 SNTAGT. V was pared by 5 bases and J by 2 bases, with 9 bases of the junction left unmatched. The length of the CDR3 is 17 residues. CDR3 coding DNA: TGTGCCAGCAGTTCTTCCGGGACTAGCGGCCCCACAGATACGCAGTATTTT. This encodes CASSSSGTSGPTDTQYF.

V is TRBV6-5 and J is TRBJ2-7; D is unclear. Trimming pared 0 bases from V and 5 bases from J, leaving 5 bases between. Germline assignment: CDR1 MNHEY and CDR2 SVGAGI. The CDR3 runs 12 residues. The CDR3 region has the DNA TGTGCCAGCAGTTACTCCCAGGACGAGCAGTACTTC. Translated, it gives CASSYSQDEQYF.

The V gene is TRBV9, the J gene TRBJ2-1; 7 positions match TRBD2. The CDR3 runs to 15 residues. The germline V gene has CDR1 SGDLS and CDR2 YYNGEE. V gave up 5 bases and J gave up 8 bases; unmatched junction bases: 13. In DNA form, the CDR3 reads TGTGCCAGCAGTGGAAGCGGGGACGTCGGCTATGAGCAGTTCTTC. Translation: CASSGSGDVGYEQFF.

This clone was observed once. J is TRBJ2-4 and V is TRBV15, with 11 nucleotides matching TRBD2. The CDR3 length is 17 residues. J gave up 2 bases and V 1 base, and 4 bases lay outside the gene matches. Looked up from germline, CDR1 is LNHNV and CDR2 is YYDKDF (reference sequence). The CDR3 protein is CATSRGGLAEPKNIQYF. The CDR3 DNA reads as TGTGCCACCAGCAGAGGGGGACTAGCGGAGCCCAAAAACATTCAGTACTTC. The full variable domain, with the rest looked up from reference TRBV15 and TRBJ2-4, is DAMVIQNPRYQVTQFGKPVTLSCSQTLNHNVMYWYQQKSSQAPKLLFHYYDKDFNNEADTPDNFQSRRPNTSFCFLDIRSPGLGDTAMYLCATSRGGLAEPKNIQYFGAGTRLSVL.

J is TRBJ2-7 and V is TRBV11-3; the match to TRBD1 covers 9 bases. The trim removed 5 bases at V and 4 bases at J, leaving 3 bases unmatched. Germline-derived CDR1 and CDR2 are SGHNT and YENEEA. CDR3 size: 13 residues. The CDR3 loop is CASSKGQGYEQYF. For the CDR3, the DNA is TGTGCCAGCAGCAAAGGACAGGGGTACGAGCAGTACTTC.

V is TRBV30 and J is TRBJ2-3; 10 nucleotides agree with TRBD2. Germline V gives CDR1 GTSNPN, CDR2 SVGIG (reference sequence). After removal of 5 bases from V and 4 bases from J, the junction contained 12 bases not matched to a gene. This CDR3 is built from 16 residues. DNA for the CDR3: TGTGCCTGGTCTCCTAGCGGGAGAGTACTTGCAGATACGCAGTATTTT. Translated, it gives CAWSPSGRVLADTQYF.

The chain recombines TRBV3-1 (or the pseudogene TRBV3-2) with TRBJ2-5; 7 nucleotides line up with TRBD2. V was pared by 8 bases and J by 5 bases, with 20 bases of the junction left unmatched. CDR1 and CDR2 (germline): LGHDT, YNNKEL (reference sequence). The CDR3 runs to 17 residues. CDR3 nucleotides: TGTGCCAGCCCCCCGGTCCCTCCGGGGGAGGGGCGTGAGACCCAGTACTTC. Translating it yields CASPPVPPGEGRETQYF.

The V call is TRBV9, the J call TRBJ2-2; TRBD1 might be the D (6 bases). Germline lookup yields CDR1 SGDLS and CDR2 YYNGEE. Trimming took off 3 bases at V and 9 bases at J, with 12 bases between the two ends. CDR3 length: 13 amino acids. Written as DNA, the CDR3 is TGTGCCAGCAGCGGAGGGACAAACCGGGAGCTGTTTTTT. Encoded protein: CASSGGTNRELFF.

The chain joins TRBV5-5 to TRBJ1-2, with no clear D. CDR3 length equals 15 residues. Germline V gives CDR1 SGHKS, CDR2 YYEKEE (reference sequence). The V gene lost 5 bases and the J gene lost 2 bases, with 16 bases spanning the gap. CDR3 sequence: CASRFDIQTNYGYTF. CDR3 in DNA: TGTGCCAGCAGGTTCGACATTCAGACGAACTATGGCTACACCTTC.

The gene calls are TRBV7-6 and TRBJ1-3; 7 nucleotides align to TRBD1. The CDR3 is 16 residues long. Germline V lookup: CDR1 SGHVS, CDR2 FNYEAQ. With V trimmed by 0 bases and J by 1 base, 3 bases remained unmatched. CDR3 sequence (DNA): TGTGCCAGCAGCTTAGCGGGACAGCTTTCTGGAAACACCATATATTTT. Translated, it gives CASSLAGQLSGNTIYF.

The gene calls are TRBV5-1 and TRBJ2-5, with a tentative D call TRBD2 (5 bases). Between the trimmed V and J ends, which lost 7 bases and 1 base, there was a span of 14 bases. Germline loops: CDR1 SGHRS, CDR2 YFSETQ. This CDR3 has 14 amino acids. The CDR3: CASFSAGLQETQYF. The CDR3 nucleotides are TGCGCCAGCTTCTCGGCGGGTCTCCAAGAGACCCAGTACTTC.

The chain recombines TRBV30 with TRBJ1-1; 8 bases align to TRBD1. The germline V gene encodes CDR1 GTSNPN and CDR2 SVGIG (reference sequence). V lost 4 bases to trimming and J lost 3 bases; unmatched junction nucleotides: 1. The CDR3 spans 12 residues. The CDR3: CAWTDRDTEAFF. Written as DNA, the CDR3 is TGTGCCTGGACGGACAGGGACACTGAAGCTTTCTTT.

The chain combines TRBV11-2 with TRBJ2-1; possibly TRBD1 for D (5 bases). Trimming removed 1 base at V and 7 bases at J, with 8 bases between. From germline, CDR1 is SGHAT and CDR2 FQNNGV. The CDR3 has 13 amino acids. The CDR3 region is CASSLVTDNEQFF. For the CDR3, the DNA is TGTGCCAGCAGCTTAGTGACAGATAATGAGCAGTTCTTC.

CDR3 protein: CASSAPNRGEQYF. In nucleotides, the CDR3 is TGTGCCAGCTCAGCCCCAAACCGGGGCGAGCAGTACTTC. The V call is TRBV18, the J call TRBJ2-7; TRBD2 might be the D (5 bases). V dropped 5 bases and J dropped 6 bases, with 14 bases sitting between them. This CDR3 comprises 13 residues. Germline CDR1 and CDR2: KGHSH and LQKENI.

This clone was recorded only once. This chain links TRBV9 with TRBJ1-1; D is ambiguous. The CDR3 is 14 residues long. Germline assignment: CDR1 SGDLS and CDR2 YYNGEE. V dropped 0 bases and J dropped 3 bases, with 9 bases sitting between them. Here the CDR3 DNA reads TGTGCCAGCAGCGTAGTAGGTGGAGACACTGAAGCTTTCTTT. This sequence encodes CASSVVGGDTEAFF.

This CDR3 reads CASSYSDRGPYEQYF. The CDR3 DNA is TGTGCCAGCAGTTACTCGGACAGGGGCCCCTACGAGCAGTACTTC. V and J are TRBV6-6 and TRBJ2-7; TRBD1 aligns across 9 bases. V gave up 0 bases and J gave up 2 bases; unmatched junction bases: 2. Germline CDR1 reads MNHNY; CDR2 reads SVGAGI (reference sequence). The CDR3 sequence is 15 residues long.

The CDR3 DNA reads TGTGCCAGCAGGGCGGGGGGGGTATCCTACGAGCAGTACTTC. Protein: CASRAGGVSYEQYF. The V call is TRBV7-2, the J call TRBJ2-7; 9 nucleotides match TRBD2. Germline loops: CDR1 SGHTA, CDR2 FQGNSA. V was pared by 6 bases and J by 1 base, with 4 bases of the junction left unmatched. The CDR3 is 14 residues long.

V gene TRBV6-6 combines with J gene TRBJ1-5, with D perhaps matching TRBD1 (6 bases). The V and J ends lost 7 bases and 0 bases respectively, with 10 bases between them. Germline CDR1 reads MNHNY; CDR2 reads SVGAGI (reference sequence). The CDR3 consists of 14 residues. The CDR3 loop is CASTGQYSNQPQHF. In nucleotides, the CDR3 is TGTGCCAGCACCGGACAGTATAGCAATCAGCCCCAGCATTTT.

V gene TRBV11-2 combines with J gene TRBJ2-7, with 9 nucleotides matching TRBD1. V was pared by 10 bases and J by 4 bases, with 11 bases of the junction left unmatched. The CDR3 sequence is 14 residues long. Germline V gene data show CDR1 as SGHAT and CDR2 as FQNNGV. For the CDR3, the DNA is TGTGCCACCCAGGCAGGGACAGGGAATTACGAGCAGTACTTC. It translates to CATQAGTGNYEQYF.

CDR3 region: CAVQREDQETQYF. DNA of the CDR3: TGTGCCGTCCAGCGGGAGGACCAAGAGACCCAGTACTTC. The rearrangement uses TRBV6-5 and TRBJ2-5; 9 positions match TRBD2. Germline V gives CDR1 MNHEY, CDR2 SVGAGI. This CDR3 has 13 amino acids. The ends lost 11 bases at V and 0 bases at J; junction bases unmatched: 4.